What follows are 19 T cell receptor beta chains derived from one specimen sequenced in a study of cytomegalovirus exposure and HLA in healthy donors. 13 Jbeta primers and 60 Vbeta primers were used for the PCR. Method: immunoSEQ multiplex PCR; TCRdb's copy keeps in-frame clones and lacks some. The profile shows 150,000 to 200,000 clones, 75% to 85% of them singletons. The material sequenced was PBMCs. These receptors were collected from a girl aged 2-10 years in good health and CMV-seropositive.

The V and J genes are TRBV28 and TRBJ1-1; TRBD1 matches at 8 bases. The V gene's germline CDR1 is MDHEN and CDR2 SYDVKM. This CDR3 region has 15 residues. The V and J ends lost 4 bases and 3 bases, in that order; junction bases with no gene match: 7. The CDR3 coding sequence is TGTGCCAGCAGTTCCCTGACAGGGGCTTACACTGAAGCTTTCTTT. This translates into CASSSLTGAYTEAFF.

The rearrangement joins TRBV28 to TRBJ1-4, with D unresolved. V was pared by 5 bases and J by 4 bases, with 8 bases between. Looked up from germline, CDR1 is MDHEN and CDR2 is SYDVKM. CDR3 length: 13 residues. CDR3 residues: CASSLGSNEKLFF. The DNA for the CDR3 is TGTGCCAGCAGTCTCGGGAGTAATGAAAAACTGTTTTTT.

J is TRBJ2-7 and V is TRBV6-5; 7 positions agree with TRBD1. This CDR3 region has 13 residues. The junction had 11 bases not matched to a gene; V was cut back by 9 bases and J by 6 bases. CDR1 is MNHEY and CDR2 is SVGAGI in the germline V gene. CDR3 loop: CASQGVRGLEQYF. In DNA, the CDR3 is TGTGCCAGTCAGGGCGTTAGGGGGCTCGAGCAGTACTTC.

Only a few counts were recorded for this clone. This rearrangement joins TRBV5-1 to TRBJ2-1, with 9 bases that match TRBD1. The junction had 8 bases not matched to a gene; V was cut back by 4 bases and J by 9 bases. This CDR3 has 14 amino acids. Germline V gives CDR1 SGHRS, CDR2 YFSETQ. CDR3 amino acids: CASSQTQGAGEQFF. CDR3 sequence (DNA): TGCGCCAGCAGCCAAACACAGGGGGCGGGTGAGCAGTTCTTC.

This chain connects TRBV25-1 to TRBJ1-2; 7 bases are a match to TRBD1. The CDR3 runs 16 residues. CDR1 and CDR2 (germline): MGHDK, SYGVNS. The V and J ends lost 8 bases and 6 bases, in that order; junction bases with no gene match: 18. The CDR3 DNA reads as TGTGCCAGCTGGCCTTCTCCGGGACAGCGAGGGGATGGCTACACCTTC. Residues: CASWPSPGQRGDGYTF.

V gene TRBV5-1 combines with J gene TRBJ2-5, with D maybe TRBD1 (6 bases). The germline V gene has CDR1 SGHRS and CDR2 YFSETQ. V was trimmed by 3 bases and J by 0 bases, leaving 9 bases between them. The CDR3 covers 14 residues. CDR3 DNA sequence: TGCGCCAGCAGCTCCACAGGGTACCAAGAGACCCAGTACTTC. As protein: CASSSTGYQETQYF.

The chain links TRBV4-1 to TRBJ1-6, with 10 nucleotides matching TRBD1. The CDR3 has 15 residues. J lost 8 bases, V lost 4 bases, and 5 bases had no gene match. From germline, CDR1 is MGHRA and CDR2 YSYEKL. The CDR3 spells CASSRLTGGDSPLHF. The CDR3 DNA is TGCGCCAGCAGCCGTTTGACAGGGGGCGATTCACCCCTCCACTTT.

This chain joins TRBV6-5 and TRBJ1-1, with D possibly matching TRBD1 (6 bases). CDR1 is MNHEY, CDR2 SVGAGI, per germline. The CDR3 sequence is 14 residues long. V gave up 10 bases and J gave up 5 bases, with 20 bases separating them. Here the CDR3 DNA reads TGTGCCATATTACTAAAGGAGGGGGGGACTGAAGCTTTCTTT. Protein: CAILLKEGGTEAFF.

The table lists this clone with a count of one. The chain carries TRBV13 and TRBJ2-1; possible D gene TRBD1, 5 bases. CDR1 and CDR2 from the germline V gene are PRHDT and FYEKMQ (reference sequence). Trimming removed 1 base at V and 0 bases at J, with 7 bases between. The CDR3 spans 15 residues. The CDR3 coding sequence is TGTGCCAGCAGCTTAGAGGGGTACTCCTACAATGAGCAGTTCTTC. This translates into CASSLEGYSYNEQFF.

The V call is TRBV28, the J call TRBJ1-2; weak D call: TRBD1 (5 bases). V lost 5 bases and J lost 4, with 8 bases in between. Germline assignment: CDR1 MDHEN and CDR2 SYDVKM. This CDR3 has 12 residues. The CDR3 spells CASSGGGYGYTF. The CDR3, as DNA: TGTGCCAGCAGTGGGGGGGGCTATGGCTACACCTTC.

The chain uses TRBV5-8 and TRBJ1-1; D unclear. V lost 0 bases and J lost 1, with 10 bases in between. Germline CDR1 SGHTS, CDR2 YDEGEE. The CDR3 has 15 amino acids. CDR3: CASSLEWRENTEAFF. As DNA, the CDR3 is TGTGCCAGCAGCTTGGAATGGCGGGAGAACACTGAAGCTTTCTTT.

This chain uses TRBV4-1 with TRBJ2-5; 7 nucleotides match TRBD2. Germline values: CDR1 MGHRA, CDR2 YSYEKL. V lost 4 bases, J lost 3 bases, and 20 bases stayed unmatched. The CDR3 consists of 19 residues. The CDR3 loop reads CASSRRTRQVAGRKETQYF. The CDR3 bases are TGCGCCAGCAGCCGCAGGACCCGCCAGGTAGCGGGCAGAAAAGAGACCCAGTACTTC.

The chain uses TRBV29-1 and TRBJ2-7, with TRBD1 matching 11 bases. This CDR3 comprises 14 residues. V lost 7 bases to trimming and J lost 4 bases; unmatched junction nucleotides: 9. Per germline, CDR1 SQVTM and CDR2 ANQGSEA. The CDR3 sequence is CSAYIGTGGYEQYF. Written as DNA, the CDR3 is TGCAGCGCTTATATCGGGACAGGGGGTTACGAGCAGTACTTC.

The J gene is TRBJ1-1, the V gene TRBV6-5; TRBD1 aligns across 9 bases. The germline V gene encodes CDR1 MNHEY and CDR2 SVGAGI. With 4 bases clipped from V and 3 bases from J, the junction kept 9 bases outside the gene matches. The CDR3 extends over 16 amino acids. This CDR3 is CASSSTLTGGDTEAFF. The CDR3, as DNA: TGTGCCAGCAGTTCCACATTGACAGGGGGGGACACTGAAGCTTTCTTT.

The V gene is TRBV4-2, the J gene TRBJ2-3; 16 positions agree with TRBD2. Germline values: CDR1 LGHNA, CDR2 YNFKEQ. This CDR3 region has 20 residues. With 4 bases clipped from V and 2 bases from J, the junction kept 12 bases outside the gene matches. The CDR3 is CASSLVVGLAGGALTDTQYF. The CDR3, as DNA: TGTGCCAGCAGCCTTGTAGTGGGACTAGCGGGAGGGGCCCTCACAGATACGCAGTATTTT.

The CDR3 region is CAWSAGGQPQHF. DNA for the CDR3: TGTGCCTGGAGTGCCGGGGGTCAGCCCCAGCATTTT. The chain is built from TRBV30 and TRBJ1-5; possibly TRBD1 for D (5 bases). CDR1 and CDR2 from the germline V gene are GTSNPN and SVGIG (reference sequence). CDR3 length: 12 residues. V was trimmed by 1 base and J by 6 bases, leaving 7 bases between them. Full variable domain (rest looked up from reference TRBV30 and TRBJ1-5): SQTIHQWPATLVQPVGSPLSLECTVEGTSNPNLYWYRQAAGRGLQLLFYSVGIGQISSEVPQNLSASRPQDRQFILSSKKLLLSDSGFYLCAWSAGGQPQHFGDGTRLSIL.

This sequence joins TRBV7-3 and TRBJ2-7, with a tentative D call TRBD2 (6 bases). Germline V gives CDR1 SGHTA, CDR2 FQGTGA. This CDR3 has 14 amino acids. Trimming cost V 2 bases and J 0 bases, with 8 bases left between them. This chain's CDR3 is CASSLSGGSYEQYF. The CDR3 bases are TGTGCCAGCAGCTTATCCGGGGGCTCCTACGAGCAGTACTTC.

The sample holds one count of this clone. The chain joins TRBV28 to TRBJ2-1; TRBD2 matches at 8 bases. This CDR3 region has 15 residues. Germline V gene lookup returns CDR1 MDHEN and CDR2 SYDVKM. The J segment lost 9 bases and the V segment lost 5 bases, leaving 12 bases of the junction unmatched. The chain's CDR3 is CASSPLGLGSGEQFF. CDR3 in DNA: TGTGCCAGCAGTCCCCTGGGACTAGGTTCGGGTGAGCAGTTCTTC.

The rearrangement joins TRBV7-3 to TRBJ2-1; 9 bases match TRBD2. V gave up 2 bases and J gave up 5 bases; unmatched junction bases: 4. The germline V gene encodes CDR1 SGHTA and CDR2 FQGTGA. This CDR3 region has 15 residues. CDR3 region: CASSLGLAGNNEQFF. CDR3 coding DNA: TGTGCCAGCAGCTTAGGGCTAGCGGGAAACAATGAGCAGTTCTTC.